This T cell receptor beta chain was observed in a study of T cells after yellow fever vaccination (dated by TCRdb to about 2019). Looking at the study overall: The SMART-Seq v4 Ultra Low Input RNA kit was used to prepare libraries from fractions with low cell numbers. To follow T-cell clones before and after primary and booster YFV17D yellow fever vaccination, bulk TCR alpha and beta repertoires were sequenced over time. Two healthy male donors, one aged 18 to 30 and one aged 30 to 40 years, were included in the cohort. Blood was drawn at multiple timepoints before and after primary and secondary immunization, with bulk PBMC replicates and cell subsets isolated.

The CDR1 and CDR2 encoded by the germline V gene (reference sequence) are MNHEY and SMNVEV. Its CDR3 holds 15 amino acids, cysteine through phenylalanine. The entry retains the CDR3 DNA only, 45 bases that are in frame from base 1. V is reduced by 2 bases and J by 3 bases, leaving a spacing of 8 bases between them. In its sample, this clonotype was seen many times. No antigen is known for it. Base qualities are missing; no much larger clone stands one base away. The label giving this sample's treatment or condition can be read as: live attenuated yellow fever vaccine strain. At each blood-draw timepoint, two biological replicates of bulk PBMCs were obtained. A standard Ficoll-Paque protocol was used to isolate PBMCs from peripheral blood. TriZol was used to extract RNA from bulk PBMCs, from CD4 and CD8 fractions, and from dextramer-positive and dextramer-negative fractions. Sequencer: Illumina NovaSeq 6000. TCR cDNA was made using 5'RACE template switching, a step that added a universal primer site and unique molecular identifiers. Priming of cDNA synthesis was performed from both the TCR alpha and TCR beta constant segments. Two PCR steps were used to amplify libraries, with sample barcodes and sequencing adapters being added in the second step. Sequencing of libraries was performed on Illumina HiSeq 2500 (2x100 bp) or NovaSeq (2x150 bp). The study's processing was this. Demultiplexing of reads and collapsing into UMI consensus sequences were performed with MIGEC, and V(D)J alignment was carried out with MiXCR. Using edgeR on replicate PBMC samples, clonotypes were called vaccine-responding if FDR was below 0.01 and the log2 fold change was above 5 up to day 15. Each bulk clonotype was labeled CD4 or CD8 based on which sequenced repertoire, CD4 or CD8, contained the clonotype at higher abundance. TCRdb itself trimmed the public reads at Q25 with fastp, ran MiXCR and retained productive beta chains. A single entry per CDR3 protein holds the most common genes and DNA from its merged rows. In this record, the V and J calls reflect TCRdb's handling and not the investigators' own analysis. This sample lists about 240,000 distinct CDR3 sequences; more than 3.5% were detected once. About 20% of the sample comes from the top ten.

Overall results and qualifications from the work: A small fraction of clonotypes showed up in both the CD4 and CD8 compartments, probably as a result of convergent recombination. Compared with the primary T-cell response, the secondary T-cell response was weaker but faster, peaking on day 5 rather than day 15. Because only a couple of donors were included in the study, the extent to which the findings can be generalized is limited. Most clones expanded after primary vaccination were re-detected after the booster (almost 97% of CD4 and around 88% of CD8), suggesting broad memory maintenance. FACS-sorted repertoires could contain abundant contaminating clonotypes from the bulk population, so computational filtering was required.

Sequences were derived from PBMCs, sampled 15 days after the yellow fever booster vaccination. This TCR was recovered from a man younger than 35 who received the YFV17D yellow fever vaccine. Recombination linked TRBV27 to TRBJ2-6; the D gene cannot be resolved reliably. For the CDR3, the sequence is CASSLTWVGANVLTF. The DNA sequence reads TGTGCCAGCAGTTTAACCTGGGTTGGGGCCAACGTCCTGACTTTC.